Below are 14 T cell receptor beta chains sequenced from a single sample in a study of blood T cell repertoires in COVID-19. Assay: immunoSEQ multiplex PCR; the TCRdb copy retains only in-frame clones and omits some. The repertoire holds approximately 140,000 clones, with about 90% as singletons. Input material: peripheral blood. The receptors originated from a woman between 55 and 75 years old with acute or convalescent COVID-19.

The chain employs TRBV6-5 and TRBJ1-2; no reliable D call. Germline values: CDR1 MNHEY, CDR2 SVGAGI. Trimming removed 2 bases at V and 4 bases at J, with 17 bases between. This CDR3 region has 16 residues. In DNA form, the CDR3 reads TGTGCCAGCAGTTACCCCGGAAAGAGGGCGGGCTATGGCTACACCTTC. Its protein product is CASSYPGKRAGYGYTF.

The CDR3 here is CASSLAAGGGYNEQFF. CDR3 DNA sequence: TGTGCCAGCAGCTTAGCAGCGGGGGGCGGTTACAATGAGCAGTTCTTC. This chain uses TRBV7-2 with TRBJ2-1; 9 bases are a match to TRBD2. The V gene's germline CDR1 is SGHTA and CDR2 FQGNSA. With 0 bases clipped from V and 4 bases from J, the junction kept 4 bases outside the gene matches. The CDR3 is 16 residues long.

The chain uses TRBV3-1 (or the pseudogene TRBV3-2) and TRBJ2-3; 10 nucleotides agree with TRBD2. Germline V gene data show CDR1 as LGHDT and CDR2 as YNNKEL (reference sequence). The J segment lost 0 bases and the V segment lost 2 bases, leaving 2 bases of the junction unmatched. This CDR3 comprises 16 residues. CDR3 in amino acids: CASSQQLAGSTDTQYF. The CDR3 nucleotides are TGTGCCAGCAGCCAACAACTAGCGGGGAGCACAGATACGCAGTATTTT.

The J gene is TRBJ1-3, the V gene TRBV11-2; the D is unclear. The germline gives CDR1 SGHAT, CDR2 FQNNGV. Trimming removed 3 bases at V and 0 bases at J, with 9 bases between. This CDR3 contains 15 residues. CDR3 residues: CASSFGLSSGNTIYF. CDR3 DNA sequence: TGTGCCAGCAGCTTCGGTTTGAGCTCTGGAAACACCATATATTTT. Full variable domain (remainder filled in from reference TRBV11-2 and TRBJ1-3): EAGVAQSPRYKIIEKRQSVAFWCNPISGHATLYWYQQILGQGPKLLIQFQNNGVVDDSQLPKDRFSAERLKGVDSTLKIQPAKLEDSAVYLCASSFGLSSGNTIYFGEGSWLTVV.

The chain links TRBV24-1 to TRBJ1-5; TRBD1 is a possible D gene (5 bases). The V gene's germline CDR1 is KGHDR and CDR2 SFDVKD. The CDR3 totals 14 residues. The germline V and J ends were trimmed by 5 bases and 5 bases, with 12 bases remaining between them. CDR3 protein: CATSGGTNDQPQHF. The DNA for the CDR3 is TGTGCCACCAGTGGGGGGACTAACGATCAGCCCCAGCATTTT.

V is TRBV6-6 and J is TRBJ1-6; perhaps TRBD1 as D (5 bases). CDR1 is MNHNY and CDR2 is SVGAGI in the germline V gene (reference sequence). Trimming removed 5 bases at V and 1 base at J, with 9 bases between. CDR3 size: 15 residues. Written as DNA, the CDR3 is TGTGCCAGCAGTGAGGAGGGGTCCTATAATTCACCCCTCCACTTT. This sequence encodes CASSEEGSYNSPLHF.

The chain uses TRBV7-9 and TRBJ1-2, with D possibly being TRBD1 (5 bases). The CDR3 is made up of 15 amino acids. Germline CDR1 is SEHNR and CDR2 is FQNEAQ (reference sequence). V was trimmed by 4 bases and J by 8 bases, leaving 20 bases between them. The CDR3 nucleotides read TGTGCCAGCAGCTCCCTCCAAGGGAGGGGCCAAGGCTACACCTTC. Protein product: CASSSLQGRGQGYTF.

The chain uses TRBV28 and TRBJ2-5; D ambiguous. V gave up 4 bases and J gave up 5 bases, with 5 bases separating them. This CDR3 contains 11 residues. Germline V gene data show CDR1 as MDHEN and CDR2 as SYDVKM. The DNA for the CDR3 is TGTGCCAGCAGTTACTGGGAGACCCAGTACTTC. This translates into CASSYWETQYF.

This chain links TRBV6-2 or TRBV6-3 with TRBJ1-5; a possible D gene is TRBD1 (5 bases). The CDR3 is 14 amino acids. Trimming took 6 bases from V and 5 from J, leaving 14 bases between them. Germline-derived CDR1 and CDR2 are MNHEY and SVGEGT. The DNA of the CDR3 is TGTGCCAGCAGCTGGACACAGAGTTATCAGCCCCAGCATTTT. Residues: CASSWTQSYQPQHF.

The chain joins TRBV7-8 to TRBJ2-5, with a possible D match to TRBD1 (6 bases). Trimming stripped 3 bases from V and 0 bases from J, with 8 bases between. Germline lookup yields CDR1 SGHVS and CDR2 FQNEAQ. The CDR3 has 14 amino acids. The CDR3 is CASSFDRYQETQYF. In DNA form, the CDR3 reads TGTGCCAGCAGCTTTGACAGGTACCAAGAGACCCAGTACTTC.

The gene calls are TRBV3-1 (or the pseudogene TRBV3-2) and TRBJ1-6, with 7 bases matching TRBD1. J gave up 5 bases and V 5 bases, and 6 bases lay outside the gene matches. This CDR3 comprises 15 residues. Germline V lookup: CDR1 LGHDT, CDR2 YNNKEL (reference sequence). CDR3: CASSARQGHNSPLHF. The CDR3 coding sequence is TGTGCCAGCAGCGCGAGACAGGGCCATAATTCACCCCTCCACTTT.

This chain links TRBV5-4 with TRBJ1-6; D remains ambiguous. This CDR3 has 16 amino acids. Trimming shortened V by 1 base and J by 0 bases, and 8 bases separated the two germline ends. In germline, CDR1 is SGHNT, CDR2 YYREEE (reference sequence). Here the CDR3 reads CASSLYPSSYNSPLHF. The CDR3 DNA follows: TGTGCCAGCAGCTTGTATCCCAGCTCCTATAATTCACCCCTCCACTTT.

This chain joins TRBV19 and TRBJ2-3, with D unresolved. From germline, CDR1 is LNHDA and CDR2 SQIVND (reference sequence). The CDR3 contains 18 residues. V was pared by 1 base and J by 2 bases, with 19 bases between. Written as DNA, the CDR3 is TGTGCCAGTAGTATAGGCTTGCGGAGAGTGCTAATCACAGATACGCAGTATTTT. Its protein is CASSIGLRRVLITDTQYF. Complete variable domain (other parts from reference TRBV19 and TRBJ2-3): DGGITQSPKYLFRKEGQNVTLSCEQNLNHDAMYWYRQDPGQGLRLIYYSQIVNDFQKGDIAEGYSVSREKKESFPLTVTSAQKNPTAFYLCASSIGLRRVLITDTQYFGPGTRLTVL.

The chain is built from TRBV19 and TRBJ1-1; D is unresolved. Trimming left V 7 bases short and J 1 base short, with 16 bases between. The germline CDR1 and CDR2 sequences are LNHDA and SQIVND (reference sequence). The CDR3 sequence is 15 residues long. CDR3 DNA: TGTGCCAGTACCTCAGTTAATCGGGGGAACACTGAAGCTTTCTTT. It specifies CASTSVNRGNTEAFF.